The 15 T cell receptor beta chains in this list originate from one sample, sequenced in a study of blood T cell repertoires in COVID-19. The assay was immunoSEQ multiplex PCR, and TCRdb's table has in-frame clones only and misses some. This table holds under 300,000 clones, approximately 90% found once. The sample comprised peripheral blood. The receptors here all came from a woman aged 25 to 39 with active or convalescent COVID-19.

For the CDR3, the DNA is TGTGCCTGGAGTTTTGCCTCAGCGGGGGGCTACACCTTC. The encoded protein is CAWSFASAGGYTF. The chain joins TRBV30 to TRBJ1-2, with D unclear. Germline values: CDR1 GTSNPN, CDR2 SVGIG (reference sequence). The V and J ends lost 2 bases and 8 bases respectively, with 15 bases between them. This CDR3 is built from 13 residues. Using reference TRBV30 and TRBJ1-2 for the parts outside the CDR3, the full variable domain is SQTIHQWPATLVQPVGSPLSLECTVEGTSNPNLYWYRQAAGRGLQLLFYSVGIGQISSEVPQNLSASRPQDRQFILSSKKLLLSDSGFYLCAWSFASAGGYTFGSGTRLTVV.

The CDR3 sequence is CASSHLDTRDSEAFF. The CDR3 DNA reads as TGTGCCAGCAGCCACCTCGACACGAGAGATTCCGAAGCTTTCTTT. The chain employs TRBV3-1 (or the pseudogene TRBV3-2) and TRBJ1-1; D remains unclear. This CDR3 has 15 amino acids. Germline CDR1 and CDR2: LGHDT and YNNKEL (reference sequence). Trimming removed 3 bases from V and 8 bases from J, with 19 bases in between.

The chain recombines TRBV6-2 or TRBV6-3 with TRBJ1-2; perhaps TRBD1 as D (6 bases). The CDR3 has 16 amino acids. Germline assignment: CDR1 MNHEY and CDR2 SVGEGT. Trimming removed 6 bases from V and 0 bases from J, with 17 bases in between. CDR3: CASSGRPGHPNYGYTF. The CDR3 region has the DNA TGTGCCAGCAGCGGCCGACCGGGACATCCTAACTATGGCTACACCTTC.

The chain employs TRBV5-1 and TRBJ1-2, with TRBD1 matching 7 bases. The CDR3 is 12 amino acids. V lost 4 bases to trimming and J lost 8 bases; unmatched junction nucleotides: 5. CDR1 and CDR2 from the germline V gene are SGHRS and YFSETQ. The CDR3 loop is CASSHTGDGYTF. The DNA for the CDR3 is TGCGCCAGCAGCCACACAGGGGACGGCTACACCTTC.

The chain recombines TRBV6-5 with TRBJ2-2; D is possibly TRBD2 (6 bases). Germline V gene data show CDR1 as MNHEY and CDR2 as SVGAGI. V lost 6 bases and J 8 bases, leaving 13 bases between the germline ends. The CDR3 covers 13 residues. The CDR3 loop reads CASSRAGTGELFF. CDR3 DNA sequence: TGTGCCAGCAGCCGAGCGGGTACAGGGGAGCTGTTTTTT.

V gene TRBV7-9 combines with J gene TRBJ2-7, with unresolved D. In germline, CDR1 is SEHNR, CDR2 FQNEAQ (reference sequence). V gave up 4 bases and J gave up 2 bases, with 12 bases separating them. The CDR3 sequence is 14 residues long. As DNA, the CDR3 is TGTGCCAGCAGCTCGAGGCGAAAACCCTACGAGCAGTACTTC. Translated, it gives CASSSRRKPYEQYF.

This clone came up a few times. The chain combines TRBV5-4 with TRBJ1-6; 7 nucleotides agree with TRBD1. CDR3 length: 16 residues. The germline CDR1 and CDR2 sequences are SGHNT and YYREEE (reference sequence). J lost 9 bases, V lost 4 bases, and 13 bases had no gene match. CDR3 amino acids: CASSLGKGAGRSPLHF. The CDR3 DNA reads TGTGCCAGCAGCCTAGGAAAGGGGGCCGGGCGTTCACCCCTCCACTTT.

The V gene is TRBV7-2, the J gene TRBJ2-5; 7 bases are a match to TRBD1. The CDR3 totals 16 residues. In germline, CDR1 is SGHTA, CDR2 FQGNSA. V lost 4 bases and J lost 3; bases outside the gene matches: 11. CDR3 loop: CASSSLFRDSEETQYF. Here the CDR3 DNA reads TGTGCCAGCAGCTCGCTATTCCGGGACAGTGAAGAGACCCAGTACTTC.

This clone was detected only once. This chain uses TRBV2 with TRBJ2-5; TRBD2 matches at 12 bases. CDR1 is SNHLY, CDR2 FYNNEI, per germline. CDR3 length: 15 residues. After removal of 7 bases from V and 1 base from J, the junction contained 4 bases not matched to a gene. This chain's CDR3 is CASTRLAGAQETQYF. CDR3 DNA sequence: TGTGCCAGCACCCGACTAGCGGGGGCCCAAGAGACCCAGTACTTC.

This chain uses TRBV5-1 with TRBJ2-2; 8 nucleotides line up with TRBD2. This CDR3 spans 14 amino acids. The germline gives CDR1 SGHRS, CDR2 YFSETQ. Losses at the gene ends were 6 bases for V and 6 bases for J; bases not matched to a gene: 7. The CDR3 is CASTASGGAGELFF. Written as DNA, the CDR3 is TGCGCCAGCACCGCATCCGGGGGGGCCGGGGAGCTGTTTTTT.

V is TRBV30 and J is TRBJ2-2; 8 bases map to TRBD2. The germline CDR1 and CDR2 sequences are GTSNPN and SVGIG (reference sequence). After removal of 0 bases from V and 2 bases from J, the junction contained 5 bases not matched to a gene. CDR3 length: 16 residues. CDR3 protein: CAWSVRAGVNTGELFF. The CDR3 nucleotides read TGTGCCTGGAGTGTAAGAGCGGGAGTTAACACCGGGGAGCTGTTTTTT. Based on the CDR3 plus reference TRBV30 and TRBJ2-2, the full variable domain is SQTIHQWPATLVQPVGSPLSLECTVEGTSNPNLYWYRQAAGRGLQLLFYSVGIGQISSEVPQNLSASRPQDRQFILSSKKLLLSDSGFYLCAWSVRAGVNTGELFFGEGSRLTVL.

CDR3 region: CSVVKGDGGYTF. The CDR3 nucleotides are TGCAGCGTTGTAAAAGGGGATGGAGGCTACACCTTC. This chain uses TRBV29-1 with TRBJ1-2; D might be TRBD1 (5 bases). Trimming cost V 4 bases and J 8 bases, with 14 bases left between them. Germline V gives CDR1 SQVTM, CDR2 ANQGSEA. The CDR3 has 12 residues.

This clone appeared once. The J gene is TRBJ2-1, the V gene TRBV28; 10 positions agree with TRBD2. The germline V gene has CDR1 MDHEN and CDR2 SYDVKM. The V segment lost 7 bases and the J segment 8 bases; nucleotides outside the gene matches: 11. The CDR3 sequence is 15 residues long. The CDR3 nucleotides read TGTGCCAGCAATCAAGGGGGGACTAGCGTTCATGAGCAGTTCTTC. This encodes CASNQGGTSVHEQFF.

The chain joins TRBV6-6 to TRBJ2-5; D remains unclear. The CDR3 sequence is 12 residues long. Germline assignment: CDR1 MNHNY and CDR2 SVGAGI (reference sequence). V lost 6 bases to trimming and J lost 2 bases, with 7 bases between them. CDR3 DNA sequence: TGTGCCAGCAGGCGGTCTCAAGAGACCCAGTACTTC. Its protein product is CASRRSQETQYF.

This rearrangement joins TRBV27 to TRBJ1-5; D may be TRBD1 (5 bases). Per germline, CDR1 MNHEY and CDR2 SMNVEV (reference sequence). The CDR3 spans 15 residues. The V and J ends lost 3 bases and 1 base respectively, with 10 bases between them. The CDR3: CASSFGGMSNQPQHF. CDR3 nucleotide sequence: TGTGCCAGCAGTTTCGGGGGGATGAGCAATCAGCCCCAGCATTTT.